Listed below are T cell receptor beta chains from one sample, sequenced in a study of T cell changes during pregnancy in multiple sclerosis. Measured with immunoSEQ multiplex PCR; TCRdb has only the in-frame clones, and not every one. Of fewer than 50,000 clones in the sample, roughly 88% are singletons; the top ten hold 4.5% to 5.5%. The specimen was peripheral blood, collected in the second trimester of pregnancy. The origin of the receptors is a female donor in good health, enrolled as a control in a pregnancy study. Both conserved end residues are part of each CDR3. A D gene is named only where the DNA matches it firmly. Rows may omit the clone size; those that give it use once, few, many or a size class.

NA NA TRBJ2-1 TRBV5-1 CASSVEGRSGNEQFF TGCGCCAGCAGTGTGGAGGGAAGGTCGGGGAATGAGCAGTTCTTC
NA NA TRBJ2-5 TRBV5-1 CASSLTGTGETQYF TGCGCCAGCAGCTTGACAGGCACAGGGGAGACCCAGTACTTC
NA TRBD1 TRBJ1-2 TRBV30 CAWSSRTGYGYTF TGTGCCTGGAGCTCTAGGACAGGCTATGGCTACACCTTC
NA NA TRBJ2-2 TRBV19 CASSTGVNTGELFF TGTGCCAGTAGTACAGGGGTGAACACCGGGGAGCTGTTTTTT
once TRBD1 TRBJ1-5 TRBV7-9 CASSTSLGGTGLSQPQHF TGTGCCAGCAGCACAAGCTTAGGTGGGACAGGGCTCTCTCAGCCCCAGCATTTT
NA NA TRBJ1-5 TRBV6-5 CASSPAGVNQPQHF TGTGCCAGCAGCCCGGCGGGGGTTAATCAGCCCCAGCATTTT
NA TRBD1 TRBJ2-7 TRBV29-1 CSAEGTGGDYEQYF TGCAGCGCCGAAGGGACAGGGGGTGACTACGAGCAGTACTTC
NA NA TRBJ1-2 TRBV19 CASSIDHSLFNYGYTF TGTGCCAGTAGTATAGATCACAGCCTCTTTAACTATGGCTACACCTTC
NA TRBD2 TRBJ2-1 TRBV4-3 CASSLGLAGGGSFNEQFF TGCGCCAGCAGCCTGGGACTAGCGGGGGGGGGATCATTCAATGAGCAGTTCTTC
NA TRBD1 TRBJ1-4 TRBV7-2 CASSLGTGGEKLFF TGTGCCAGCAGCTTAGGGACAGGGGGTGAAAAACTGTTTTTT
NA NA TRBJ1-2 TRBV28 CASTSFEGRTNYGYTF TGTGCCAGCACAAGCTTTGAGGGCAGGACTAACTATGGCTACACCTTC
NA NA TRBJ1-1 TRBV5-1 CASKPGVKSTEAFF TGCGCCAGCAAGCCCGGGGTGAAGAGCACTGAAGCTTTCTTT
once TRBD2 TRBJ2-5 TRBV7-6 CASSLAALFGGQETQYF TGTGCCAGCAGCTTAGCGGCCCTCTTCGGGGGGCAAGAGACCCAGTACTTC
NA NA TRBJ1-1 TRBV18 CASSPPLGGTEAFF TGTGCCAGCTCACCACCCCTTGGCGGAACTGAAGCTTTCTTT
NA NA TRBJ1-5 TRBV19 CASSILSSNQPQHF TGTGCCAGTAGTATTTTATCTAGCAATCAGCCCCAGCATTTT
NA TRBD1 TRBJ1-1 TRBV2 CASGSRDRVTEAFF TGTGCCAGTGGAAGCCGGGACAGGGTCACTGAAGCTTTCTTT
few NA TRBJ1-2 TRBV7-9 CASSPGLMGYTF TGTGCCAGCAGCCCAGGTCTGATGGGCTACACCTTC
once TRBD1 TRBJ2-7 TRBV27 CASSDSGQGLNEQYF TGTGCCAGCAGTGACTCGGGACAGGGGCTTAACGAGCAGTACTTC
NA NA TRBJ2-7 TRBV29-1 CSVGSGSGYEQYF TGCAGCGTTGGCAGTGGGAGCGGCTACGAGCAGTACTTC
NA NA TRBJ2-1 TRBV5-4 CASSFGRGGGLNEQFF TGTGCCAGCAGCTTTGGAAGGGGGGGAGGGTTGAATGAGCAGTTCTTC
NA TRBD2 TRBJ2-3 TRBV12-5 CASGLVTSGSMGDTQYF TGTGCTAGTGGTTTGGTTACTAGCGGGAGTATGGGGGATACGCAGTATTTT
NA TRBD1 TRBJ1-2 TRBV15 CATSGDRVLSGYTF TGTGCCACCAGCGGGGACAGGGTCCTAAGTGGCTACACCTTC
NA TRBD1 TRBJ2-1 TRBV7-9 CASSLGSSGQGSHEQFF TGTGCCAGCAGTTTAGGGTCCTCGGGACAGGGGAGCCATGAGCAGTTCTTC
NA TRBD2 TRBJ2-7 TRBV7-6 CASRTQAGDGEQYF TGTGCCAGCAGGACCCAAGCGGGAGATGGCGAGCAGTACTTC
NA NA TRBJ1-2 TRBV5-1 CASSLQGPYGYTF TGCGCCAGCAGCTTACAGGGTCCCTATGGCTACACCTTC
NA TRBD2 TRBJ2-1 TRBV6-5 CASNMGTSVYNEQFF TGTGCCAGCAATATGGGGACTAGCGTTTACAATGAGCAGTTCTTC
NA NA TRBJ1-1 TRBV7-2 CASSLGVGRDAFF TGTGCCAGCAGCTTAGGGGTCGGGAGGGACGCTTTCTTT
once TRBD1 TRBJ1-4 TRBV4-3 CASSLGGQGQGKLFF TGCGCCAGCAGCCTAGGGGGGCAGGGACAGGGAAAACTGTTTTTT
NA NA TRBJ1-5 TRBV30 CAWSVGAGEQPQHF TGTGCCTGGAGTGTGGGGGCAGGGGAACAGCCCCAGCATTTT
NA TRBD1 TRBJ1-1 TRBV5-1 CASSRTGMNTEAFF TGCGCCAGCAGCCGGACAGGGATGAACACTGAAGCTTTCTTT
NA NA TRBJ2-7 TRBV30 CALGPTTYEQYF TGTGCCCTCGGACCGACTACCTACGAGCAGTACTTC
NA TRBD2 TRBJ2-1 TRBV10-3 CAIRTLAGGPDEQFF TGTGCCATCAGGACCCTAGCGGGAGGTCCCGATGAGCAGTTCTTC
NA TRBD2 TRBJ2-1 TRBV7-8 CASSLYQRGIYNEQFF TGTGCCAGCAGCTTATACCAGCGGGGGATCTACAATGAGCAGTTCTTC
few TRBD2 TRBJ2-7 TRBV11-3 CASSAPGLAGGAYEQYF TGTGCCAGCAGCGCACCGGGACTAGCGGGAGGGGCCTACGAGCAGTACTTC
NA NA TRBJ2-1 TRBV11-2 CASSPSWGVDSNEQFF TGTGCCAGCAGCCCCTCATGGGGCGTCGACTCAAATGAGCAGTTCTTC
NA NA TRBJ1-1 TRBV5-1 CASSQDRNTEAFF TGCGCCAGCAGCCAGGACAGAAACACTGAAGCTTTCTTT
NA TRBD2 TRBJ2-7 TRBV6-6 CASSFSGGPSYEQYF TGTGCCAGCAGTTTTTCGGGGGGGCCCTCCTACGAGCAGTACTTC
NA NA TRBJ2-3 TRBV6-5 CASSPRTVQDTQYF TGTGCCAGCAGTCCACGGACAGTTCAAGATACGCAGTATTTT
NA NA TRBJ2-7 TRBV12-5 CASGNNYEQYF TGTGCTAGTGGTAACAATTACGAGCAGTACTTC
once TRBD1 TRBJ2-7 TRBV11-3 CASSLEDRGSEQYF TGTGCCAGCAGCTTAGAAGACAGGGGGTCCGAGCAGTACTTC
NA TRBD1 TRBJ1-1 TRBV19 CASSPQPGTGYTEAFF TGTGCCAGTAGTCCCCAACCCGGGACAGGGTACACTGAAGCTTTCTTT
NA TRBD1 TRBJ1-5 TRBV28 CASSFPRGGTGTGQPQHF TGTGCCAGCAGTTTTCCTCGGGGGGGGACAGGGACGGGACAGCCCCAGCATTTT
NA TRBD1 TRBJ1-2 TRBV19 CASSIPTGTGGTGYTF TGTGCCAGTAGTATCCCGACCGGGACAGGGGGCACTGGCTACACCTTC
NA NA TRBJ2-7 TRBV5-1 CARIFGQDYYEQYF TGCGCCAGGATTTTCGGACAGGACTACTACGAGCAGTACTTC
NA TRBD1 TRBJ1-4 TRBV6-5 CASRNTGGNEKLFF TGTGCCAGCAGAAACACAGGGGGGAATGAAAAACTGTTTTTT
NA TRBD1 TRBJ1-2 TRBV19 CASNPDGTGVGYTF TGTGCCAGTAACCCGGACGGGACAGGCGTGGGCTACACCTTC
NA TRBD1 TRBJ1-2 TRBV5-6 CASSFTGGYGYTF TGTGCCAGCAGCTTTACAGGGGGCTATGGCTACACCTTC
NA TRBD1 TRBJ1-2 TRBV7-2 CASSIRLTGGSNYGYTF TGTGCCAGCAGCATTAGATTGACAGGGGGAAGTAACTATGGCTACACCTTC
NA TRBD2 TRBJ2-7 TRBV27 CASSKTSGIGEQYF TGTGCCAGCAGCAAGACTAGCGGCATAGGAGAGCAGTACTTC
NA NA TRBJ1-2 TRBV5-1 CASSLGLYGYTF TGCGCCAGCAGCTTGGGTCTCTATGGCTACACCTTC